Below, 7 T cell receptor beta chains from the same sample are listed, as sequenced in a study of identical twins. TCRdb called the 5' RACE reads again in MiXCR, with one record for every CDR3 protein. The sample lists some 1,700,000 distinct CDR3 sequences, under 35% occurring once. Sequencing was carried out using cord blood. These receptors all stem from a newborn girl in good health.

V is TRBV5-1 and J is TRBJ2-1, with D perhaps matching TRBD1 (6 bases). The V end was cut by 4 bases, the J end by 5 bases, with 10 bases between. This CDR3 comprises 13 residues. Germline CDR1 SGHRS, CDR2 YFSETQ. CDR3 nucleotides: TGCGCCAGCAGCAAGGGACAACACAATGAGCAGTTCTTC. It yields the protein CASSKGQHNEQFF.

This clonotype has just a few counts. The chain employs TRBV5-1 and TRBJ1-2, with 11 bases fitting TRBD1. CDR3 length: 14 residues. CDR1 is SGHRS, CDR2 YFSETQ, per germline. V lost 3 bases, J lost 8 bases, and 6 bases stayed unmatched. CDR3: CASSSGQGAGGYTF. CDR3 sequence (DNA): TGCGCCAGCAGCTCTGGACAGGGGGCAGGAGGCTACACCTTC.

This chain uses TRBV5-8 with TRBJ2-1; tentative D call: TRBD2 (6 bases). Germline CDR1 is SGHTS and CDR2 is YDEGEE. The CDR3 totals 16 residues. V lost 1 base to trimming and J lost 6 bases, with 17 bases between them. In DNA form, the CDR3 reads TGTGCCAGCAGCTTGTCTGCCCATCTCGGGGGCAATGAGCAGTTCTTC. Amino acid sequence: CASSLSAHLGGNEQFF.

This clonotype was seen many times. The rearrangement joins TRBV29-1 to TRBJ2-1; perhaps TRBD2 as D (5 bases). CDR3 length: 9 residues. Germline V gene lookup returns CDR1 SQVTM and CDR2 ANQGSEA. The V and J ends lost 4 bases and 12 bases respectively, with 7 bases between them. The CDR3 DNA reads TGCAGCGTTGCCGAGGGGCAGTTCTTC. It specifies CSVAEGQFF.

The chain is built from TRBV5-1 and TRBJ1-4; no firm D call. This CDR3 region has 17 residues. Trimming removed 0 bases from V and 0 bases from J, with 12 bases in between. Germline V gives CDR1 SGHRS, CDR2 YFSETQ. DNA of the CDR3: TGCGCCAGCAGCTTGGGCGAGGGTACCTCAACTAATGAAAAACTGTTTTTT. Protein: CASSLGEGTSTNEKLFF. Full variable domain (missing parts from reference TRBV5-1 and TRBJ1-4): KAGVTQTPRYLIKTRGQQVTLSCSPISGHRSVSWYQQTPGQGLQFLFEYFSETQRNKGNFPGRFSGRQFSNSRSEMNVSTLELGDSALYLCASSLGEGTSTNEKLFFGSGTQLSVL.

V gene TRBV27 combines with J gene TRBJ2-1, with D tentatively TRBD1 or TRBD2 (5 bases each). Germline CDR1 reads MNHEY; CDR2 reads SMNVEV (reference sequence). Trimming took off 5 bases at V and 8 bases at J, with 13 bases between the two ends. The length of the CDR3 is 13 residues. Here the CDR3 DNA reads TGTGCCAGCAGTATACTGGGGGTCCATGAGCAGTTCTTC. The encoded protein is CASSILGVHEQFF.

The chain is built from TRBV12-3 or TRBV12-4 and TRBJ2-7, with 7 positions matching TRBD1. V shed 7 bases and J 0 bases; nucleotides not matched to a gene: 9. The CDR3 spans 15 residues. CDR3 coding DNA: TGTGCCAGCACCGCAGAGAGACAGGGCTCCTACGAGCAGTACTTC. Its translation: CASTAERQGSYEQYF.